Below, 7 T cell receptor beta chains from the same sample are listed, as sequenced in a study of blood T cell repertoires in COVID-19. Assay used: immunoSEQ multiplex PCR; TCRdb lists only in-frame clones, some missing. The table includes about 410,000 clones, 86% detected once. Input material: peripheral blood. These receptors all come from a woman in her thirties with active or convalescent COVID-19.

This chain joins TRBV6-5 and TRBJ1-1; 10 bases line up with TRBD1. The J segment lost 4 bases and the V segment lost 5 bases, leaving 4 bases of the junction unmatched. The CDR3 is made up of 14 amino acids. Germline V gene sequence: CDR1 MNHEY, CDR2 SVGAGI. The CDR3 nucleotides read TGTGCCAGCAGTCGGACAGGGGGATCCACTGAAGCTTTCTTT. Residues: CASSRTGGSTEAFF.

The CDR3 is CAISAAGATYEQYF. In DNA, the CDR3 is TGTGCCATCAGTGCGGCGGGAGCCACCTACGAGCAGTACTTC. The rearrangement joins TRBV10-3 to TRBJ2-7; 7 bases line up with TRBD2. Germline values: CDR1 ENHRY, CDR2 SYGVKD. The CDR3 length is 14 residues. The V gene end was trimmed by 4 bases and the J gene end by 2 bases; junction bases not matched to a gene: 5.

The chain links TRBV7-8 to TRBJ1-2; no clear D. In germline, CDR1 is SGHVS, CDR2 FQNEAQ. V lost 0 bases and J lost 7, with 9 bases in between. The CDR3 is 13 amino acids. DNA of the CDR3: TGTGCCAGCAGCTTAGCGTTCACCGGTGGCTACACCTTC. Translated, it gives CASSLAFTGGYTF. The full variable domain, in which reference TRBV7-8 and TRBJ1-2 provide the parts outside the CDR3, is GAGVSQSPRYKVAKRGQDVALRCDPISGHVSLFWYQQALGQGPEFLTYFQNEAQLDKSGLPSDRFFAERPEGSVSTLKIQRTQQEDSAVYLCASSLAFTGGYTFGSGTRLTVV.

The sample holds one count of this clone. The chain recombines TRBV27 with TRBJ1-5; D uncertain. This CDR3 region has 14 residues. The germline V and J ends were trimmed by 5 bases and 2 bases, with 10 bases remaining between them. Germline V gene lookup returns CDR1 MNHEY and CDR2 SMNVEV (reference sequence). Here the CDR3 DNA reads TGTGCCAGCAGTAGAATCTCGGGCAATCAGCCCCAGCATTTT. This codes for CASSRISGNQPQHF.

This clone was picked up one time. The CDR3 sequence: CASSQTIKGCWNEKLFF. For the CDR3, the DNA is TGCGCCAGCAGTCAAACCATCAAGGGGTGTTGGAATGAAAAACTGTTTTTT. The chain joins TRBV23-1 to TRBJ1-4; weak D call: TRBD1 (5 bases). TRBV23-1 belongs to the ORF category, with a function that is uncertain. The V end lost 2 bases, the J end lost 5 bases, and 18 bases lay between the germline ends. The length of the CDR3 is 17 residues.

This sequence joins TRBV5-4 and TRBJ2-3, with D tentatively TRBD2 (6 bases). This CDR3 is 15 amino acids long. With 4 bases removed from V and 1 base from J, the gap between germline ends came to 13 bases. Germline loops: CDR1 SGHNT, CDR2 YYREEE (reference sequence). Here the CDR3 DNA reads TGTGCCAGCAGCACGGACGGCGGGGGCACAGATACGCAGTATTTT. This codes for CASSTDGGGTDTQYF.

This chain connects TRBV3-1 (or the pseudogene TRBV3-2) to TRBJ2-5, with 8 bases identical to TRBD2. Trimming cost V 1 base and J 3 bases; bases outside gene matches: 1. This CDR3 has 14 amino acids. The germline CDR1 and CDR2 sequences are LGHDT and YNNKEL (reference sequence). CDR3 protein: CASSQAGGEETQYF. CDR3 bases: TGTGCCAGCAGCCAAGCGGGGGGGGAAGAGACCCAGTACTTC.